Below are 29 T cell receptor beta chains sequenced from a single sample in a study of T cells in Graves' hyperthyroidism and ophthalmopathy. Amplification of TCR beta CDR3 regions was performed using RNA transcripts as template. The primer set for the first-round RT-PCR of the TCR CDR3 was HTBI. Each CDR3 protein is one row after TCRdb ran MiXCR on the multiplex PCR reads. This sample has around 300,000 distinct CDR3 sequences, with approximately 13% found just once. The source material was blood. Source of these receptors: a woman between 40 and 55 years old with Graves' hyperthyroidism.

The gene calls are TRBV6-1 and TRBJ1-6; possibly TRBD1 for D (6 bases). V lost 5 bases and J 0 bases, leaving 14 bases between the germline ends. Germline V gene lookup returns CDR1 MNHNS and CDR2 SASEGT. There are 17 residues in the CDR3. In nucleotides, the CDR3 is TGTGCCAGCAGTTTTGCGGAGACAGGCTCCTATAATTCACCCCTCCACTTT. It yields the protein CASSFAETGSYNSPLHF.

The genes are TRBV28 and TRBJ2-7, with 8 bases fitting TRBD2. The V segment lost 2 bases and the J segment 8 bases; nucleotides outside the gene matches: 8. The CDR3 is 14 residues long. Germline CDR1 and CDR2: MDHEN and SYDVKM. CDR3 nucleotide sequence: TGTGCCAGCAGTTTAGGAGGTAGCGGGATCAAGCAGTACTTC. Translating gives CASSLGGSGIKQYF.

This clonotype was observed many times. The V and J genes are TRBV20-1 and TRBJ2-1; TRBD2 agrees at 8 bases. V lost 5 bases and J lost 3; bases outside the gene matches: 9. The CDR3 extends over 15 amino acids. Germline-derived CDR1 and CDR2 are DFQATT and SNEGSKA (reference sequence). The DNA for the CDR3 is TGCAGTGCTGGTTTAGCGGGGTCAAGCTACAATGAGCAGTTCTTC. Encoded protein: CSAGLAGSSYNEQFF.

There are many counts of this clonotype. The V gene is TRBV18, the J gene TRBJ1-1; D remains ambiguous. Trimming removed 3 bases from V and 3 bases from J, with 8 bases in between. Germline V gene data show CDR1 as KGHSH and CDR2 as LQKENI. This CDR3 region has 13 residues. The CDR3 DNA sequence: TGTGCCAGCTCACCCCTCGGGGACACTGAAGCTTTCTTT. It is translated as CASSPLGDTEAFF. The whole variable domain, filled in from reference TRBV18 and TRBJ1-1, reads NAGVMQNPRHLVRRRGQEARLRCSPMKGHSHVYWYRQLPEEGLKFMVYLQKENIIDESGMPKERFSAEFPKEGPSILRIQQVVRGDSAAYFCASSPLGDTEAFFGQGTRLTVV.

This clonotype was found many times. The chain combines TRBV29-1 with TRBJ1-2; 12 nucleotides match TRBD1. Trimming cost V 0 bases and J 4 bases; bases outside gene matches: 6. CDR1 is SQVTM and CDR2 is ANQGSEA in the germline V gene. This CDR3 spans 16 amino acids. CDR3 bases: TGCAGCGTTGAAGATTTGAAGGGACAGGGGGCCTATGGCTACACCTTC. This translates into CSVEDLKGQGAYGYTF.

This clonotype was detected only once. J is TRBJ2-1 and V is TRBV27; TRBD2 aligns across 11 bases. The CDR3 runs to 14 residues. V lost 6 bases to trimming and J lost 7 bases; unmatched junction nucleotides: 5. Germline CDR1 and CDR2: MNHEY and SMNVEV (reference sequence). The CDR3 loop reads CASSLAGGINEQFF. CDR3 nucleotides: TGTGCCAGCAGCTTAGCGGGAGGGATAAATGAGCAGTTCTTC.

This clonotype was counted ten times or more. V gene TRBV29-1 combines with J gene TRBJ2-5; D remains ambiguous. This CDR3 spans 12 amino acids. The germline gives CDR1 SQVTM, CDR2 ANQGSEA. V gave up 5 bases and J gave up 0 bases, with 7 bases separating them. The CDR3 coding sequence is TGCAGCGTTAGACGGAACCAAGAGACCCAGTACTTC. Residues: CSVRRNQETQYF.

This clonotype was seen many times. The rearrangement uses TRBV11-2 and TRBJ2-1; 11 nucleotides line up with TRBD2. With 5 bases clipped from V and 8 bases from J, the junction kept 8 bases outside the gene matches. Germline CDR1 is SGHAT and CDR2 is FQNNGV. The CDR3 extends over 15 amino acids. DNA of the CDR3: TGTGCCAGCAGCCACGTAGCGGGAGGGAGTGATGAGCAGTTCTTC. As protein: CASSHVAGGSDEQFF. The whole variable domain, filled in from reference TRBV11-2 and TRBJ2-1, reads EAGVAQSPRYKIIEKRQSVAFWCNPISGHATLYWYQQILGQGPKLLIQFQNNGVVDDSQLPKDRFSAERLKGVDSTLKIQPAKLEDSAVYLCASSHVAGGSDEQFFGPGTRLTVL.

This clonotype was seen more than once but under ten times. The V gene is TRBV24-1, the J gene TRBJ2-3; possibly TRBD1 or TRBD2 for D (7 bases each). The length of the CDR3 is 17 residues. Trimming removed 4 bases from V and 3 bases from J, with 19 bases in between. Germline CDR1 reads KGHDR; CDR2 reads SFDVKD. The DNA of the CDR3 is TGTGCCACCAGTGACCCTGCACAGGGGAGGGGAACAGATACGCAGTATTTT. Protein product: CATSDPAQGRGTDTQYF.

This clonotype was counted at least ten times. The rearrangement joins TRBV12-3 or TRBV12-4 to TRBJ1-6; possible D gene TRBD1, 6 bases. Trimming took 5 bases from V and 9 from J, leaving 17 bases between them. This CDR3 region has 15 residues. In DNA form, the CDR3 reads TGTGCCAGCAGTACCCTCGGCAGGGGTGGTTCACCCCTCCACTTT. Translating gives CASSTLGRGGSPLHF.

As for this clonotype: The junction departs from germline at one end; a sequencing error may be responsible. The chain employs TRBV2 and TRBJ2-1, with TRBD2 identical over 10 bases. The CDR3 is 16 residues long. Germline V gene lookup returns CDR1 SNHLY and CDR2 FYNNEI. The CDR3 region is CVSRLAGGSSYNEQFF. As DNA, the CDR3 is TGTGTCAGCAGACTAGCGGGTGGGAGCTCCTACAATGAGCAGTTCTTC.

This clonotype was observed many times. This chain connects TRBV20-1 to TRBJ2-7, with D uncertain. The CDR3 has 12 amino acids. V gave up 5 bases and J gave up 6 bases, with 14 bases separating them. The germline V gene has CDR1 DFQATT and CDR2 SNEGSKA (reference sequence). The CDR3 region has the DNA TGCAGTGCTCTTGGTAATATAGGCGAGCAGTACTTC. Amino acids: CSALGNIGEQYF.

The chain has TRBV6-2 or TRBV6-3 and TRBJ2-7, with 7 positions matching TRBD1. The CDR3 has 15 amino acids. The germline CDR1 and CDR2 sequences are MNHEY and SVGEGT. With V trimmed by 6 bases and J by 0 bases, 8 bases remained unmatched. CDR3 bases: TGTGCCAGCAGCAGGATGGGACAGAGCTCCTACGAGCAGTACTTC. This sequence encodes CASSRMGQSSYEQYF.

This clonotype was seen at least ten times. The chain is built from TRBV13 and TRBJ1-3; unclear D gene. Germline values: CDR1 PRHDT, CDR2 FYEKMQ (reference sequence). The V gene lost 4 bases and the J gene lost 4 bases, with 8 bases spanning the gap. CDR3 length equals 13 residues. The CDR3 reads CASSSSSGNTIYF. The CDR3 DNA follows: TGTGCCAGCAGCTCCTCTTCGGGAAACACCATATATTTT.

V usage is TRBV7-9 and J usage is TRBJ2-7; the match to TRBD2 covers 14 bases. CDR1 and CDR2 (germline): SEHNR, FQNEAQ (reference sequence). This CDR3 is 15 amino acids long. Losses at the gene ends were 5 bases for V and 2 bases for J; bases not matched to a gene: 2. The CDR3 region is CASSTTSGRAYEQYF. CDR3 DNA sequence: TGTGCCAGCAGCACGACTAGCGGGAGGGCCTACGAGCAGTACTTC. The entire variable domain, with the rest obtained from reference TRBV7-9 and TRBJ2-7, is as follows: DTGVSQNPRHKITKRGQNVTFRCDPISEHNRLYWYRQTLGQGPEFLTYFQNEAQLEKSRLLSDRFSAERPKGSFSTLEIQRTEQGDSAMYLCASSTTSGRAYEQYFGPGTRLTVT.

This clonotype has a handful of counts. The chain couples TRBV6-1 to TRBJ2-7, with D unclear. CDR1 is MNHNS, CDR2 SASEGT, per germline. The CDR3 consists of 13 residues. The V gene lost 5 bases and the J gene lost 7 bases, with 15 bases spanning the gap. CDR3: CASSPSQAREQYF. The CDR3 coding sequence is TGTGCCAGCAGTCCTAGTCAGGCGCGGGAGCAGTACTTC.

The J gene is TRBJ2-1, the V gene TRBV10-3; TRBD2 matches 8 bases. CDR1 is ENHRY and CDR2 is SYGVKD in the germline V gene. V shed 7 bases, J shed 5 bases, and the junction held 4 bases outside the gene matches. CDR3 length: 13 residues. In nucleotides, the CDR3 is TGTGCCATCACCGGGACTAGAGACAATGAGCAGTTCTTC. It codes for CAITGTRDNEQFF.

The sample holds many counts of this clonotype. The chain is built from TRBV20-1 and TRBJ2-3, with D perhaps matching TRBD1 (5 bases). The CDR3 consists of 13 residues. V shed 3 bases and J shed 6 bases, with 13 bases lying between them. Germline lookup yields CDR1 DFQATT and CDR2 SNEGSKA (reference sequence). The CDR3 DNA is TGCAGTGCTAGTATAGGGGTCATTGATACGCAGTATTTT. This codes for CSASIGVIDTQYF.

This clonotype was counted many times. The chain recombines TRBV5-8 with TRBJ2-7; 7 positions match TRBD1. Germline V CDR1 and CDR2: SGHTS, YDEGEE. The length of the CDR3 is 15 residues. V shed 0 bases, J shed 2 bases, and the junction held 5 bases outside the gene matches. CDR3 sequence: CASSLGRDSTYEQYF. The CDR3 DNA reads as TGTGCCAGCAGCTTGGGTAGGGACAGTACCTACGAGCAGTACTTC. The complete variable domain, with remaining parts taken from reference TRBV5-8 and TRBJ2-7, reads EAGVTQSPTHLIKTRGQQATLRCSPISGHTSVYWYQQALGLGLQFLLWYDEGEERNRGNFPPRFSGRQFPNYSSELNVNALELEDSALYLCASSLGRDSTYEQYFGPGTRLTVT.

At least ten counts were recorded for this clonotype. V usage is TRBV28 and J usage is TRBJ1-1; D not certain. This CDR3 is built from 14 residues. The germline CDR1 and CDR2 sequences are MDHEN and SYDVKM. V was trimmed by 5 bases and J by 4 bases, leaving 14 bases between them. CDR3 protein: CASSLAGKPTEAFF. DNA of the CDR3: TGTGCCAGCAGTCTTGCGGGGAAGCCCACTGAAGCTTTCTTT.

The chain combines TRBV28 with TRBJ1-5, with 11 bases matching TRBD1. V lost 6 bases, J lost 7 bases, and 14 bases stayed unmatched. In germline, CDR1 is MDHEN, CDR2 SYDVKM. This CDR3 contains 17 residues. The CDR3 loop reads CASRDDLGQGVGQPQHF. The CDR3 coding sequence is TGTGCCAGCAGAGACGACCTGGGACAGGGGGTAGGACAGCCCCAGCATTTT. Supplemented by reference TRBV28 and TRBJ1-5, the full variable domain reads DVKVTQSSRYLVKRTGEKVFLECVQDMDHENMFWYRQDPGLGLRLIYFSYDVKMKEKGDIPEGYSVSREKKERFSLILESASTNQTSMYLCASRDDLGQGVGQPQHFGDGTRLSIL.

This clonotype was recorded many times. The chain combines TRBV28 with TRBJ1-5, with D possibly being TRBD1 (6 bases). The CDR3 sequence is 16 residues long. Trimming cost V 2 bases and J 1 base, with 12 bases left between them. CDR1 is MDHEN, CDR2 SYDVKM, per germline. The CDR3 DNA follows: TGTGCCAGCAGTTTAACAGCAGGGGAAAGCAATCAGCCCCAGCATTTT. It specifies CASSLTAGESNQPQHF.

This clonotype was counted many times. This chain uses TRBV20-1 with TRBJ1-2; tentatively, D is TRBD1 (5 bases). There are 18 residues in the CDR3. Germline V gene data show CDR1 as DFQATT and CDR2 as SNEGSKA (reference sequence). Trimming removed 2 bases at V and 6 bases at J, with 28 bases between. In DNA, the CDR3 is TGCAGTGCTAGATTTGGTAGGTCGTCAGCTCTAACGGGGGATGGCTACACCTTC. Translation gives CSARFGRSSALTGDGYTF.

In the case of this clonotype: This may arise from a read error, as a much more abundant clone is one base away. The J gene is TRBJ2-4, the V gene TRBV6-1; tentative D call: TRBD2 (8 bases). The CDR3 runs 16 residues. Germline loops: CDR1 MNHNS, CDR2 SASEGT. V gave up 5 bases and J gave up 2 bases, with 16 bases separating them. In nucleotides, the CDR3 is TGTGCCAGCAGTAAAGGGGGCGGGGGGCCCAAAAACATTCAGTACTTC. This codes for CASSKGGGGPKNIQYF.

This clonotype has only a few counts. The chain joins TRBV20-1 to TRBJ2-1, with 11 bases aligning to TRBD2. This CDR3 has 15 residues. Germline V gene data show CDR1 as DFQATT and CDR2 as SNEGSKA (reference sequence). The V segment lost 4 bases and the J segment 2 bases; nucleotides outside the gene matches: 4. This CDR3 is CSATGTSGPYNEQFF. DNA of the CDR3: TGCAGTGCTACCGGGACTAGCGGTCCCTACAATGAGCAGTTCTTC.

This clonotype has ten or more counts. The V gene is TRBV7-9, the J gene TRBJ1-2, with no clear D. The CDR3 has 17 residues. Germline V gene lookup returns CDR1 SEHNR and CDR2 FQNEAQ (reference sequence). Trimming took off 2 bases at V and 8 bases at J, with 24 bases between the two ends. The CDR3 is CASSLPRSFPRGEGYTF. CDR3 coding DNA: TGTGCCAGCAGCTTACCACGCTCTTTTCCCCGAGGTGAAGGCTACACCTTC.

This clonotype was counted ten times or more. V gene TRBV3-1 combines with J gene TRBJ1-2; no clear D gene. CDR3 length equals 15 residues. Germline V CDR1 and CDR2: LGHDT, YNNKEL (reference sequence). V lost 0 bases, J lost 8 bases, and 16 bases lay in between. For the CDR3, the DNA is TGTGCCAGCAGCCAAGATACCGTCGGGGAAGGGGGCTACACCTTC. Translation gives CASSQDTVGEGGYTF.

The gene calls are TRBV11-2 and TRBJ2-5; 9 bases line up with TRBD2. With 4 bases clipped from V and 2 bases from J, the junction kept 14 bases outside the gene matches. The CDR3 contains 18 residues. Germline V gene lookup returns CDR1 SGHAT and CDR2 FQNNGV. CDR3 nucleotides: TGTGCCAGCAGCTCCAATTTCACTAGCGGGTGGAATCAAGAGACCCAGTACTTC. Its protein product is CASSSNFTSGWNQETQYF.

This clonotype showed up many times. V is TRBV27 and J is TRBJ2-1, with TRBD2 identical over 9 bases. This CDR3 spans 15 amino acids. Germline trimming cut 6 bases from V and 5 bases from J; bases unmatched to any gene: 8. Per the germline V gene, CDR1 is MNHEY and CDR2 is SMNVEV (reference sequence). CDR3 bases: TGTGCCAGCAGACTTTTAGCGGGAGCGCACAATGAGCAGTTCTTC. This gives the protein CASRLLAGAHNEQFF.